This passage covers 27 T cell receptor beta chains from one sample sequenced in a study of T cell repertoires in ileal Crohn's disease. Time point denoted: neoterminal ileum biopsy at postoperative endoscopy, about 6 months after surgery. Assay used: immunoSEQ multiplex PCR; TCRdb lists only in-frame clones, some missing. The repertoire holds about 62,000 clones, with roughly nine tenths as singletons. What was sequenced was ileal tissue. The receptors were sampled from an adult with Crohn's disease.

The chain employs TRBV19 and TRBJ1-1; 8 bases map to TRBD1. The CDR3 is 15 residues long. Germline-derived CDR1 and CDR2 are LNHDA and SQIVND (reference sequence). V gave up 6 bases and J gave up 3 bases; unmatched junction bases: 9. CDR3 amino acids: CASRNTGGGYTEAFF. In DNA, the CDR3 is TGTGCCAGTAGAAACACAGGGGGAGGGTACACTGAAGCTTTCTTT.

The V and J genes are TRBV18 and TRBJ1-2; TRBD1 is a possible D gene (5 bases). The CDR3 sequence is 14 residues long. Germline lookup yields CDR1 KGHSH and CDR2 LQKENI. Trimming removed 0 bases at V and 4 bases at J, with 9 bases between. The CDR3 DNA follows: TGTGCCAGCTCACCACCGGGGCAGAGCTATGGCTACACCTTC. Its translation: CASSPPGQSYGYTF.

This clone was seen a single time. V usage is TRBV6-1 and J usage is TRBJ1-5, with D perhaps matching TRBD1 (5 bases). The CDR3 has 15 residues. The germline V and J ends were trimmed by 7 bases and 4 bases, with 17 bases remaining between them. Germline values: CDR1 MNHNS, CDR2 SASEGT. CDR3 protein: CASIRIFGGNQPQHF. As DNA, the CDR3 is TGTGCCAGCATTAGGATATTCGGGGGAAATCAGCCCCAGCATTTT.

The rearrangement joins TRBV19 to TRBJ1-1, with D possibly matching TRBD1 (5 bases). This CDR3 comprises 13 residues. V lost 1 base and J lost 7, with 10 bases in between. Germline CDR1 and CDR2: LNHDA and SQIVND (reference sequence). The CDR3 bases are TGTGCCAGTAGTATAGGAGGGACTCGTGAAGCTTTCTTT. Its translation: CASSIGGTREAFF.

The chain's CDR3 is CASSLLGSTYNSPLHF. Here the CDR3 DNA reads TGTGCCAGCAGTTTATTGGGCAGCACCTATAATTCACCCCTCCACTTT. The chain joins TRBV28 to TRBJ1-6; D ambiguous. CDR1 and CDR2 (germline): MDHEN, SYDVKM. CDR3 length: 16 amino acids. Between the trimmed V and J ends, which lost 1 base and 2 bases, there was a span of 9 bases.

V and J are TRBV27 and TRBJ1-6; 10 positions agree with TRBD1. The germline V gene has CDR1 MNHEY and CDR2 SMNVEV (reference sequence). The trim removed 5 bases at V and 17 bases at J, leaving 6 bases unmatched. There are 12 residues in the CDR3. The CDR3 loop reads CASSHGQGEIHF. The CDR3 region has the DNA TGTGCCAGCAGTCACGGACAGGGGGAGATCCACTTT.

The CDR3 here is CASSLRGGGGYTF. In DNA form, the CDR3 reads TGTGCCAGCAGCTTGCGCGGAGGAGGTGGCTACACCTTC. The chain links TRBV5-8 to TRBJ1-2, with no clear D. The V gene lost 1 base and the J gene lost 7 bases, with 11 bases spanning the gap. CDR1 SGHTS and CDR2 YDEGEE come from the germline V gene. The CDR3 is 13 amino acids.

The V call is TRBV11-3, the J call TRBJ1-6; 7 bases match TRBD1. The V gene's germline CDR1 is SGHNT and CDR2 YENEEA. The CDR3 runs to 15 residues. V was clipped by 5 bases and J by 7 bases; unmatched bases: 8. CDR3 amino acids: CASSRAGTDNSPLHF. CDR3 DNA sequence: TGTGCCAGCAGCCGAGCCGGGACAGACAATTCACCCCTCCACTTT.

This clone occurred once. The rearrangement links TRBV5-1 to TRBJ1-2, with D tentatively TRBD1 (5 bases). CDR3 length: 15 residues. Trimming pared 0 bases from V and 3 bases from J, leaving 12 bases between. Per germline, CDR1 SGHRS and CDR2 YFSETQ. The DNA of the CDR3 is TGCGCCAGCAGCTTGGAGGAAGGGGTGCACTATGGCTACACCTTC. Translation gives CASSLEEGVHYGYTF. Full variable domain (rest looked up from reference TRBV5-1 and TRBJ1-2): KAGVTQTPRYLIKTRGQQVTLSCSPISGHRSVSWYQQTPGQGLQFLFEYFSETQRNKGNFPGRFSGRQFSNSRSEMNVSTLELGDSALYLCASSLEEGVHYGYTFGSGTRLTVV.

The chain links TRBV5-4 to TRBJ1-5; TRBD1 might be the D (6 bases). From germline, CDR1 is SGHNT and CDR2 YYREEE (reference sequence). Trimming cost V 4 bases and J 4 bases, with 15 bases left between them. This CDR3 contains 15 residues. Here the CDR3 DNA reads TGTGCCAGCAGCCTAGGAATAACAGGGAATCAGCCCCAGCATTTT. It encodes CASSLGITGNQPQHF. The full variable domain, rest sourced from reference TRBV5-4 and TRBJ1-5, is ETGVTQSPTHLIKTRGQQVTLRCSSQSGHNTVSWYQQALGQGPQFIFQYYREEENGRGNFPPRFSGLQFPNYSSELNVNALELDDSALYLCASSLGITGNQPQHFGDGTRLSIL.

The chain recombines TRBV6-5 with TRBJ1-1; possibly TRBD1 for D (6 bases). The V gene lost 5 bases and the J gene lost 4 bases, with 11 bases spanning the gap. From germline, CDR1 is MNHEY and CDR2 SVGAGI. This CDR3 region has 13 residues. The CDR3 DNA is TGTGCCAGCAGTCGACAGGTCAGCACTGAAGCTTTCTTT. Its protein is CASSRQVSTEAFF.

The chain links TRBV19 to TRBJ1-6; no clear D. This CDR3 is 14 amino acids long. Trimming took off 5 bases at V and 5 bases at J, with 10 bases between the two ends. Germline V gives CDR1 LNHDA, CDR2 SQIVND (reference sequence). This chain's CDR3 is CASSVRANNSPLHF. Here the CDR3 DNA reads TGTGCCAGTAGTGTCCGAGCCAATAATTCACCCCTCCACTTT.

The gene calls are TRBV7-2 and TRBJ1-5; possibly TRBD1 for D (5 bases). The germline gives CDR1 SGHTA, CDR2 FQGNSA. The V and J ends lost 5 bases and 4 bases respectively, with 12 bases between them. CDR3 length: 14 residues. For the CDR3, the DNA is TGTGCCAGCAGCCGGGGGGGAGGGAATCAGCCCCAGCATTTT. Translating it yields CASSRGGGNQPQHF.

This chain connects TRBV4-3 to TRBJ1-2; 9 positions match TRBD1. CDR1 and CDR2 from the germline V gene are LGHNA and YSLEER. V was clipped by 6 bases and J by 7 bases; unmatched bases: 9. This CDR3 is 14 amino acids long. The CDR3 reads CASRPGQGTAGYTF. CDR3 DNA sequence: TGCGCCAGCAGGCCGGGACAGGGAACGGCTGGCTACACCTTC.

This sequence joins TRBV5-1 and TRBJ2-5, with TRBD1 matching 9 bases. V gave up 4 bases and J gave up 5 bases; unmatched junction bases: 9. The germline gives CDR1 SGHRS, CDR2 YFSETQ. This CDR3 contains 15 residues. The CDR3 DNA reads as TGCGCCAGCAGCGTGATACAGGGGGCAGGGGAGACCCAGTACTTC. The encoded protein is CASSVIQGAGETQYF.

J is TRBJ1-2 and V is TRBV10-3; 9 bases fit TRBD1. The length of the CDR3 is 15 residues. V shed 3 bases, J shed 5 bases, and the junction held 7 bases outside the gene matches. The germline V gene has CDR1 ENHRY and CDR2 SYGVKD. CDR3 sequence reads: CAISDLGTGWYGYTF. The CDR3 DNA follows: TGTGCCATCAGTGATCTCGGGACAGGGTGGTATGGCTACACCTTC.

DNA for the CDR3: TGCGCCAGCAGCCAAGATAACAGGGCGAACACTGAAGCTTTCTTT. Protein sequence: CASSQDNRANTEAFF. The chain links TRBV4-3 to TRBJ1-1; possibly TRBD1 for D (6 bases). The CDR3 length is 15 residues. V lost 0 bases and J lost 1, with 9 bases in between. Germline loops: CDR1 LGHNA, CDR2 YSLEER.

This clone was picked up one time. This rearrangement joins TRBV7-6 to TRBJ1-3; D perhaps matches TRBD1 (6 bases). Germline lookup yields CDR1 SGHVS and CDR2 FNYEAQ. The CDR3 is made up of 16 amino acids. Trimming stripped 4 bases from V and 2 bases from J, with 15 bases between. The CDR3 DNA follows: TGTGCCAGCAGCTCTCAGGGGATTGGGGCTGGAAACACCATATATTTT. Translating it yields CASSSQGIGAGNTIYF.

This clone was seen just once. The chain couples TRBV9 to TRBJ2-1, with 13 positions matching TRBD2. The CDR3 totals 16 residues. The germline gives CDR1 SGDLS, CDR2 YYNGEE. The trim removed 3 bases at V and 7 bases at J, leaving 7 bases unmatched. The CDR3 region has the DNA TGTGCCAGCAGCGCCCGGACTAGCGGGAGCGGAAATGAGCAGTTCTTC. Translated, it gives CASSARTSGSGNEQFF.

V usage is TRBV6-5 and J usage is TRBJ1-2, with D uncertain. Trimming took 6 bases from V and 4 from J, leaving 15 bases between them. The CDR3 is 14 amino acids. The germline gives CDR1 MNHEY, CDR2 SVGAGI. DNA of the CDR3: TGTGCCAGCAGCAGCAGGATTCTTGGCTATGGCTACACCTTC. This translates into CASSSRILGYGYTF.

The V gene is TRBV28, the J gene TRBJ2-7; tentatively, D is TRBD1 (6 bases). Between the trimmed V and J ends, which lost 5 bases and 6 bases, there was a span of 20 bases. The CDR3 has 15 amino acids. CDR1 and CDR2 from the germline V gene are MDHEN and SYDVKM. The CDR3 loop is CASSHGRGSISEQYV. CDR3 DNA: TGTGCCAGCAGTCACGGCAGGGGATCTATCTCCGAGCAGTACGTC.

CDR3 bases: TGTGCCAGCATGCACGGGGTGGCAGATACGCAGTATTTT. This gives the protein CASMHGVADTQYF. The chain has TRBV7-9 and TRBJ2-3; D is perhaps TRBD2 (5 bases). CDR1 and CDR2 (germline): SEHNR, FQNEAQ (reference sequence). Trimming stripped 7 bases from V and 4 bases from J, with 12 bases between. This CDR3 spans 13 amino acids.

Concerning this clone: One junction end disagrees with the germline gene, perhaps due to a read error. This rearrangement joins TRBV10-3 to TRBJ2-5, with 7 bases lining up with TRBD1. This CDR3 is 13 amino acids long. Germline lookup yields CDR1 ENHRY and CDR2 SYGVKD. The CDR3 sequence: CAIRGDRVEAQYF. In DNA form, the CDR3 reads TGTGCCATCAGAGGCGACAGGGTAGAGGCCCAGTACTTC.

The chain has TRBV7-8 and TRBJ1-5; TRBD1 matches 8 bases. The length of the CDR3 is 16 residues. J lost 3 bases, V lost 5 bases, and 9 bases had no gene match. Germline assignment: CDR1 SGHVS and CDR2 FQNEAQ. Here the CDR3 DNA reads TGTGCCAGCAGCCCGCAGGGGGCTTTAAACAATCAGCCCCAGCATTTT. Protein: CASSPQGALNNQPQHF.

The chain is built from TRBV4-1 and TRBJ1-5; 9 nucleotides align to TRBD1. V shed 4 bases, J shed 6 bases, and the junction held 16 bases outside the gene matches. This CDR3 is 18 amino acids long. CDR1 MGHRA and CDR2 YSYEKL come from the germline V gene. CDR3 in DNA: TGCGCCAGCAGCCCCCAGGGTCTGGGACAGGGAAGGCGTCAGCCCCAGCATTTT. This sequence encodes CASSPQGLGQGRRQPQHF.

CDR3 loop: CAMGGTGELFF. The CDR3 coding sequence is TGTGCCATGGGGGGAACCGGGGAGCTGTTTTTT. The J gene is TRBJ2-2, the V gene TRBV10-3, with D possibly being TRBD2 (6 bases). CDR1 and CDR2 (germline): ENHRY, SYGVKD. CDR3 length: 11 residues. V shed 9 bases and J shed 5 bases, with 7 bases lying between them.

The chain is built from TRBV4-2 and TRBJ2-1, with D unclear. The CDR3 sequence is 16 residues long. Trimming shortened V by 0 bases and J by 3 bases, and 12 bases separated the two germline ends. Looked up from germline, CDR1 is LGHNA and CDR2 is YNFKEQ. CDR3 in amino acids: CASSQDGSLVYNEQFF. The DNA of the CDR3 is TGTGCCAGCAGCCAAGATGGCAGTCTAGTCTACAATGAGCAGTTCTTC.